Sequencing of this TCR beta chain was carried out in a study of cytomegalovirus exposure and HLA in healthy donors. PCR amplification relied on 60 Vbeta primers (plus 13 Jbeta primers). The protocol was immunoSEQ multiplex PCR, while the TCRdb copy is restricted to in-frame clones and leaves out a portion. Among about 140,000 clones, roughly 86% were seen once, and the ten largest hold around 0.51%. In this sample, this clone turned up a few times. The sequenced sample consisted of PBMCs. This sequence originates from a woman aged 40 to 50 in good health and CMV-seronegative.

The CDR3 DNA follows: TGTGCCAGCAGAGAGGGACAGCGCCACTATGGCTACACCTTC. Protein sequence: CASREGQRHYGYTF. This chain joins TRBV6-5 and TRBJ1-2, with TRBD1 matching 7 bases. Per the germline V gene, CDR1 is MNHEY and CDR2 is SVGAGI. The CDR3 totals 14 residues. With 6 bases clipped from V and 3 bases from J, the junction kept 7 bases outside the gene matches.